These 9 T cell receptor beta chains were sequenced from one sample in a study of cytomegalovirus exposure and HLA in healthy donors. In the PCR, 60 Vbeta and 13 Jbeta primers were used. Using immunoSEQ multiplex PCR, the repertoire was profiled, and TCRdb retains in-frame clones only, with some absent. The data contain about 150,000 clones, more than 60% of them singletons. Material for sequencing was PBMCs. Receptors were obtained from a woman between 35 and 50 years old in good health and CMV-seronegative.

The V and J genes are TRBV5-6 and TRBJ2-2; no clear D. Germline CDR1 SGHDT, CDR2 YYEEEE. V lost 2 bases and J lost 5, with 7 bases in between. The length of the CDR3 is 13 residues. The CDR3 nucleotides are TGTGCCAGCAGCTTTTCAGGAACCGGGGAGCTGTTTTTT. Its translation is CASSFSGTGELFF.

The rearrangement links TRBV6-5 to TRBJ1-2; D ambiguous. This CDR3 is 13 amino acids long. Germline V lookup: CDR1 MNHEY, CDR2 SVGAGI. V was clipped by 2 bases and J by 3 bases, with 7 bases between them. In DNA, the CDR3 is TGTGCCAGCAGTTACGGTACAGACTATGGCTACACCTTC. Encoded protein: CASSYGTDYGYTF.

In DNA, the CDR3 is TGTGCCAGCAGCCCCGACAGGGTGCCCTATGGCTACACCTTC. Amino acid sequence: CASSPDRVPYGYTF. The chain employs TRBV7-8 and TRBJ1-2; 7 bases line up with TRBD1. Trimming took 5 bases from V and 4 from J; bases not matched to a gene: 7. The CDR3 extends over 14 amino acids. Looked up from germline, CDR1 is SGHVS and CDR2 is FQNEAQ.

This clone was observed a single time. V gene TRBV18 combines with J gene TRBJ1-3; D is perhaps TRBD1 (6 bases). From germline, CDR1 is KGHSH and CDR2 LQKENI. This CDR3 region has 16 residues. V lost 3 bases and J lost 1, with 13 bases in between. The CDR3 sequence: CASSPVDSLSGNTIYF. For the CDR3, the DNA is TGTGCCAGCTCACCCGTGGACAGCTTATCTGGAAACACCATATATTTT.

The rearrangement links TRBV5-1 to TRBJ2-5; 8 positions match TRBD1. The CDR3 is made up of 14 amino acids. V lost 4 bases, J lost 5 bases, and 7 bases stayed unmatched. Germline CDR1 and CDR2: SGHRS and YFSETQ. CDR3 sequence (DNA): TGCGCCAGCAGCGTTGCGACAGGGGTTGAGACCCAGTACTTC. Translation gives CASSVATGVETQYF.

The chain joins TRBV28 to TRBJ2-2, with D unresolved. The germline V gene encodes CDR1 MDHEN and CDR2 SYDVKM. CDR3 length: 15 residues. V lost 1 base, J lost 1 base, and 7 bases lay in between. The CDR3 sequence is CASSLLAGNTGELFF. The CDR3 bases are TGTGCCAGCAGTTTATTGGCAGGGAACACCGGGGAGCTGTTTTTT.

V usage is TRBV5-1 and J usage is TRBJ2-1; 11 nucleotides match TRBD2. The CDR3 contains 16 residues. From germline, CDR1 is SGHRS and CDR2 YFSETQ. The V segment lost 2 bases and the J segment 6 bases; nucleotides outside the gene matches: 7. The CDR3 sequence is CASSFTSGGRGNEQFF. The CDR3 region has the DNA TGCGCCAGCAGCTTCACTAGCGGGGGTCGTGGCAATGAGCAGTTCTTC.

In its sample, this clone was seen once. The chain uses TRBV5-1 and TRBJ2-5, with D perhaps TRBD1 (5 bases). Germline V lookup: CDR1 SGHRS, CDR2 YFSETQ. This CDR3 is built from 15 residues. V shed 1 base and J shed 1 base, with 11 bases lying between them. The CDR3 bases are TGCGCCAGCAGCTTGCAAGACAGACCCCAAGAGACCCAGTACTTC. Translated: CASSLQDRPQETQYF.

The chain recombines TRBV5-1 with TRBJ2-3; D might be TRBD2 (6 bases). The CDR3 is 16 amino acids. Germline V lookup: CDR1 SGHRS, CDR2 YFSETQ. V dropped 5 bases and J dropped 0 bases, with 16 bases sitting between them. The CDR3 bases are TGCGCCAGCAGATACGCGGCGGGATCTAGCACAGATACGCAGTATTTT. Its protein is CASRYAAGSSTDTQYF. The full variable domain, rest sourced from reference TRBV5-1 and TRBJ2-3, is KAGVTQTPRYLIKTRGQQVTLSCSPISGHRSVSWYQQTPGQGLQFLFEYFSETQRNKGNFPGRFSGRQFSNSRSEMNVSTLELGDSALYLCASRYAAGSSTDTQYFGPGTRLTVL.